Only a few counts were recorded for the clone carrying this T cell receptor beta chain. Its cognate antigen is unknown. These data belong to a study of identical twins. Study findings and constraints: Clonotypes of the beta chain that were abundant in cord blood carried fewer insertions (memory repertoires showed none).

Healthy Caucasians alone served as donors. The CDR3 is made up of 15 amino acids. Trimming took 1 base from V and 3 from J, leaving 10 bases between them. Germline loops: CDR1 LGHNA, CDR2 YNFKEQ. A universal primer site was added by template switching, and unique molecular identifiers were carried by the cDNA. TCRdb passed the 5' RACE reads through MiXCR, listing each CDR3 protein once. The table shows 350,000 to 500,000 distinct CDR3 sequences, with 15% to 20% occurring only once. This clonotype was obtained from a middle-aged man in good health. Sequenced input: naive T cells sorted from blood. V usage is TRBV4-2 and J usage is TRBJ1-5; D possibly corresponds to TRBD1 (6 bases). The CDR3 spells CASSQVQGPNQPQHF. The CDR3 region has the DNA TGTGCCAGCAGCCAAGTACAGGGCCCCAATCAGCCCCAGCATTTT.